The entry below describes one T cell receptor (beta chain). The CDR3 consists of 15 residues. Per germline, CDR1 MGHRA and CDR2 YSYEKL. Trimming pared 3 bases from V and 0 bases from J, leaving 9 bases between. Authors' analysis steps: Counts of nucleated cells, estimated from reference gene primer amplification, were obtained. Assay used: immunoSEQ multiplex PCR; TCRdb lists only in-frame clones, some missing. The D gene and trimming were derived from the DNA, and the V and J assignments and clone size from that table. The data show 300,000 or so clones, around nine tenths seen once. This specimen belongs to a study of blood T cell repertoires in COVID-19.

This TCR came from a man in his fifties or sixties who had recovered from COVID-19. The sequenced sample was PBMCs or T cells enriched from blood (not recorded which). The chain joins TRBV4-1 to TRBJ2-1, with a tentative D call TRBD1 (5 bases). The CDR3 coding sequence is TGCGCCAGCAGCCAGTTACAGGTCTCCTACAATGAGCAGTTCTTC. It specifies CASSQLQVSYNEQFF.